A single T cell receptor (beta chain) is shown here with its context. What it binds is not known. The source of the sample is a study of OX40 agonist ivuxolimab in advanced cancers. The overall study: Patients achieving partial responses numbered three: one hepatocellular carcinoma case and two cutaneous melanoma cases. Points from the study as a whole: Mean expanded clone counts were higher in CD8+ than CD4+ T cells. The authors also found low normalized T-cell clonal expansion in some nonresponders.

Germline CDR1 GTSNPN, CDR2 SVGIG (reference sequence). The length of the CDR3 is 13 residues. Trimming took 4 bases from V and 10 from J, leaving 17 bases between them. Profiled with immunoSEQ multiplex PCR; TCRdb holds only in-frame clones, not every one. The repertoire consists of over 85,000 clones, with roughly nine tenths occurring once and the leading ten covering 0.25% to 0.35%. The sequence was obtained from an adult with an advanced solid tumor such as melanoma, head and neck, liver or kidney cancer. The chain employs TRBV30 and TRBJ2-1; a weak D match, TRBD2 (6 bases). The sample in question was CD4+ or CD8+ T cells sorted from blood, obtained in a trial of the OX40 agonist ivuxolimab. The CDR3 region has the DNA TGTGCCTGGACTCGGGGAGGTTGGGAAGAGCAGTTCTTC. As protein: CAWTRGGWEEQFF.